One and the same sample provided the 17 T cell receptor beta chains below, sequenced in a study of tumor-infiltrating lymphocytes in primary liver carcinoma. A constant-region primer served to make TCR beta cDNA from approximately 490 ng total RNA. A slightly modified ARM-PCR protocol with three nested multiplex PCR rounds produced these TCR beta libraries. PCR rounds one and two used TRBV1-TRBV30 forward primers with a C-beta reverse primer for around 9 cycles each. TCRdb called the multiplex PCR reads again in MiXCR, with one record for every CDR3 protein. The table records about 190,000 distinct CDR3 sequences, just under 85% of them present only once. From about 19-30 mg of unsorted bulk tissue, DNA and RNA were co-extracted together. Sample: tumor tissue from primary liver carcinoma. Receptors were obtained from a middle-aged man with primary liver carcinoma and hepatitis B virus infection.

With respect to this clonotype: An end of the junction differs from the germline gene, which may be a read error. The chain employs TRBV12-3 or TRBV12-4 and TRBJ2-2, with D possibly called TRBD1 or TRBD2 (6 bases each). This CDR3 spans 18 amino acids. The CDR3 is CASSFPMGGIANTVELFF. The CDR3 region has the DNA TGTGCCAGCAGCTTCCCCATGGGGGGCATAGCTAACACCGTGGAGCTGTTTTTT.

Of note for this clonotype: The CDR3 ends on some other residue instead of the conserved phenylalanine or tryptophan, so this is likely a read error. The chain is built from TRBV11-1 and TRBJ2-1; D is possibly TRBD2 (5 bases). The CDR3 loop spans 17 amino acids. CDR1 is SGHAT and CDR2 is FQDESV in the germline V gene (reference sequence). CDR3 coding DNA: TGTGCTAGCAGCTCAAACGGGATGAGCAGGTTGTTTATTGAGCAGTTCTTA. Its protein product is CASSSNGMSRLFIEQFL.

The sample holds one count of this clonotype. This CDR3 is CASGLDRDTGVFF. The CDR3 nucleotides read TGTGCTAGTGGTTTGGACAGGGACACTGGAGTTTTCTTT. The J gene is TRBJ1-1, the V gene TRBV12-5, with D perhaps matching TRBD1 (6 bases). The V gene's germline CDR1 is LGHNT and CDR2 FRNRAP. V lost 1 base to trimming and J lost 13 bases, with 16 bases between them. CDR3 size: 13 residues.

To note about this clonotype: This CDR3 is missing its conserved last phenylalanine or tryptophan, likely due to a read error. The chain combines TRBV29-1 with TRBJ1-1; perhaps TRBD1 as D (5 bases). This CDR3 comprises 12 residues. Germline V gene sequence: CDR1 SQVTM, CDR2 ANQGSEA. The CDR3 loop is CSVPWGATEAFS. The CDR3 region has the DNA TGTAGCGTTCCATGGGGCGCGACTGAAGCTTTCTCT.

For this clonotype: A read error may account for a junction end that differs from germline. This chain links TRBV6-6 with TRBJ2-1, with D tentatively TRBD2 (6 bases). CDR1 MNHNY and CDR2 SVGAGI come from the germline V gene (reference sequence). The CDR3 spans 15 residues. In DNA form, the CDR3 reads TGTGCCAGCAGTTGCTTTGAAGAGACGGGAGATGACCAGTTCTTC. Amino acids: CASSCFEETGDDQFF.

This clonotype was picked up one time. Compared with germline, one end of the junction differs, possibly owing to a read error. The genes are TRBV6-2 or TRBV6-3 and TRBJ1-2, with 7 bases aligning to TRBD1. CDR1 is MNHEY, CDR2 SVGEGT, per germline. The CDR3 extends over 12 amino acids. The CDR3 is CARSQTGAGYTF. The CDR3 DNA follows: TGTGCCAGGAGTCAAACAGGGGCTGGCTACACATTC.

To note about this clonotype: The CDR3 end shows no conserved phenylalanine or tryptophan, and so a read error is likely. No DNA is shown, since the ends of the CDR3 on it are uncertain; the CDR3 is the one TCRdb lists. This chain's CDR3 is CASSLDRAAYGYIC. This chain connects TRBV11-2 to TRBJ1-2. Germline-derived CDR1 and CDR2 are SGHAT and FQNNGV. A total of 14 residues make up the CDR3, ends included.

This sequence joins TRBV29-1 and TRBJ2-1; 8 bases fit TRBD2. The CDR3 covers 14 residues. V was pared by 2 bases and J by 9 bases, with 9 bases of the junction left unmatched. Germline CDR1 is SQVTM and CDR2 is ANQGSEA. The CDR3 sequence is CSVELAGLLSEQFF. The CDR3 DNA follows: TGCAGCGTTGAATTAGCGGGGCTGTTGAGTGAGCAGTTCTTC.

A word on this clonotype: An end of the junction differs from the germline gene, which may be a read error. The genes are TRBV6-6 and TRBJ2-3; D not certain. The germline gives CDR1 MNHNY, CDR2 SVGAGI (reference sequence). The CDR3 is 14 residues long. Written as DNA, the CDR3 is TGTGCCAGCAGGCAAGGGTATAGCAGAGATACGCAGTATTTT. Amino acids: CASRQGYSRDTQYF.

This clonotype occurred once. Without the conserved terminal phenylalanine or tryptophan, this CDR3 likely stems from a read error. V gene TRBV29-1 combines with J gene TRBJ1-1; D might be TRBD1 (5 bases). CDR1 and CDR2 (germline): SQVTM, ANQGSEA. The CDR3 runs to 13 residues. The chain's CDR3 is CSVEPPGGTDAFY. The CDR3, as DNA: TGCAGCGTTGAACCACCCGGAGGGACTGATGCTTTCTAT.

Notes on this clonotype: A junction end diverges from the germline sequence, so it may reflect a read error. The chain is built from TRBV4-1 and TRBJ2-2; TRBD2 matches at 8 bases. The CDR3 length is 17 residues. Germline V gives CDR1 MGHRA, CDR2 YSYEKL. The CDR3 is CAISQDRAGVNTGELFF. The CDR3 region has the DNA TGCGCCATCAGCCAAGATAGAGCGGGAGTGAACACCGGGGAGCTGTTTTTT.

As for this clonotype: Germline is not matched at one junction end, which may reflect a read error. The chain is built from TRBV11-1 and TRBJ1-6, with D tentatively TRBD1 (5 bases). The CDR3 runs 13 residues. CDR1 and CDR2 (germline): SGHAT, FQDESV (reference sequence). The CDR3 is CAISRTLVSPLHF. The CDR3 nucleotides are TGTGCCATCAGCCGGACATTGGTTTCACCTCTCCACTTT.

The chain joins TRBV6-1 to TRBJ1-1; no clear D. CDR1 is MNHNS, CDR2 SASEGT, per germline. This CDR3 is built from 15 residues. The ends were cut back, 4 bases at V and 0 bases at J, with 12 bases in the middle. The CDR3 region has the DNA TGTGCCAGCAGTGGTAGGGTAACCATGAACACTGAAGCTTTCTTT. It encodes CASSGRVTMNTEAFF.

Concerning this clonotype itself: One end of the junction varies from germline; a read error may be responsible. The chain couples TRBV29-1 to TRBJ2-1; 11 nucleotides line up with TRBD2. The CDR3 contains 13 residues. Germline loops: CDR1 SQVTM, CDR2 ANQGSEA. DNA for the CDR3: TGCAACGGGGGGACTAGCGGCTTCAATGAGCGGTTCTTC. Translating gives CNGGTSGFNERFF.

The chain combines TRBV10-3 with TRBJ2-3; possible D gene TRBD2, 5 bases. The length of the CDR3 is 13 residues. Germline CDR1 ENHRY, CDR2 SYGVKD. V lost 11 bases and J 2 bases, leaving 14 bases between the germline ends. CDR3 nucleotides: TGTGCCGTTACTAGAGGGAACACAGATACGCAGTATTTT. Amino acids: CAVTRGNTDTQYF.

On this clonotype: Germline and junction disagree at one end, which may indicate a read error. V is TRBV4-2 and J is TRBJ1-6, with D perhaps TRBD1 (5 bases). This CDR3 contains 12 residues. The germline gives CDR1 LGHNA, CDR2 YNFKEQ. This CDR3 reads CASRDGGSPLHF. CDR3 sequence (DNA): TGCGCCAGCAGGGATGGAGGATCACCCCTCCACTTT.

The chain recombines TRBV12-3 or TRBV12-4 with TRBJ1-2, with D tentatively TRBD1 (5 bases). V dropped 0 bases and J dropped 11 bases, with 16 bases sitting between them. CDR3 length equals 14 residues. The CDR3 loop reads CASSLARGKGDYTF. CDR3 in DNA: TGTGCCAGCAGTTTAGCGCGGGGGAAAGGTGATTACACCTTC.